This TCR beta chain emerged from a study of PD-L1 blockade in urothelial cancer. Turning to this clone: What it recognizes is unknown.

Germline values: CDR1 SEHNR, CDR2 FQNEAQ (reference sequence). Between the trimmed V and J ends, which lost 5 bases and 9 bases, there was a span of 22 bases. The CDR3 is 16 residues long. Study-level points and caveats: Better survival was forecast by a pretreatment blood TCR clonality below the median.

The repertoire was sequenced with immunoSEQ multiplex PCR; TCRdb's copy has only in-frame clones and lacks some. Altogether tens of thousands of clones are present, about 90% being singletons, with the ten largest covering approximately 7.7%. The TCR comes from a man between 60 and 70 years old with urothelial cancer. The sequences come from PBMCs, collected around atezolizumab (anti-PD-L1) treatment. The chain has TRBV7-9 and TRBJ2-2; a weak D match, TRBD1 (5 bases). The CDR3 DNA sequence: TGTGCCAGCAGCCCAGACAGTCCTCCTCTTGGTTGGGAGCTGTTTTTT. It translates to CASSPDSPPLGWELFF.